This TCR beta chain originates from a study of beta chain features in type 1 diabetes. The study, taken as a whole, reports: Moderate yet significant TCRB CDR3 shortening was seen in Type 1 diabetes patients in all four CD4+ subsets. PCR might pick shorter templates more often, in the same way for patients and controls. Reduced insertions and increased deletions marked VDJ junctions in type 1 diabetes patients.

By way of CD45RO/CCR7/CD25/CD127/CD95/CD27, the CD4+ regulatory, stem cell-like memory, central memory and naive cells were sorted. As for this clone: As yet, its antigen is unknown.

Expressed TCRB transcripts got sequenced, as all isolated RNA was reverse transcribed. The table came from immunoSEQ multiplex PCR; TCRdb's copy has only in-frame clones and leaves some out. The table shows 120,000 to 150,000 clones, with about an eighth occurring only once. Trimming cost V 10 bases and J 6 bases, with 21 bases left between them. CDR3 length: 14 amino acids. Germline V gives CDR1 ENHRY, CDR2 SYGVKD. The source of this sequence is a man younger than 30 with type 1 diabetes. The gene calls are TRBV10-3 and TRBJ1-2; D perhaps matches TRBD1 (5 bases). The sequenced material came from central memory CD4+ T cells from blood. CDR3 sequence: CATTLGAGGDGYTF. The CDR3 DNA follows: TGTGCCACCACCCTCGGGGCGGGTGGGGATGGCTACACCTTC.